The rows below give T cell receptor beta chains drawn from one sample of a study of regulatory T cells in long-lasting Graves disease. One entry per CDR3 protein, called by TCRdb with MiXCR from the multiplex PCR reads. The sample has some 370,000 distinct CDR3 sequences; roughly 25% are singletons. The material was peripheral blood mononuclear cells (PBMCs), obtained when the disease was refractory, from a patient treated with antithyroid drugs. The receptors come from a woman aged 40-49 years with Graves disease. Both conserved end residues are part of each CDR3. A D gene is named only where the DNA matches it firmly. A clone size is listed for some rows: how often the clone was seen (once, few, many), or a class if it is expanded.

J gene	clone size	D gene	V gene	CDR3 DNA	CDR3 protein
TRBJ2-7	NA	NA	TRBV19	TGTGCCAGTAGTATCTCGGGCAAATCGCAATCCTACGAGCAGTACTTC	CASSISGKSQSYEQYF
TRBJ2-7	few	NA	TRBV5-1	TGCGCCAGCAGCTGGGACACCGGAGAGCAGTACTTC	CASSWDTGEQYF
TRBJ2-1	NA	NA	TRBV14	TGTGCCAGCAGCCAAGAGGGCTGGCGTCGCTCCTACAATGAGCAGTTCTTC	CASSQEGWRRSYNEQFF
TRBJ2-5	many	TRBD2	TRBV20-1	TGCAGTGCAGTTAGCGGGAGAGTCCAAGAGACCCAGTACTTC	CSAVSGRVQETQYF
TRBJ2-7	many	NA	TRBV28	TGTGCCAGCAGGTCCCCGGGACGTTCTGTTGGTGAGCAGTACTTC	CASRSPGRSVGEQYF
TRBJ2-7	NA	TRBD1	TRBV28	TGTGCCAGCACTGGCGGGTGGACAGGGGTCCACCCGCAGTACTTC	CASTGGWTGVHPQYF
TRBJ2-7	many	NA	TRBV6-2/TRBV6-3	TGTGCCAGCAGTTACCTACAGACCTCCTACGAGCAGTACTTC	CASSYLQTSYEQYF
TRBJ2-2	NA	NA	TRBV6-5	TGTGCCAGCAGTTACCCCAGACTAGACCCCCGAACCGGGGAGCTGTTTTTT	CASSYPRLDPRTGELFF
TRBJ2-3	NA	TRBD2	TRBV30	TGTGCCTGGAGTTCTACTAGCGGGACCACAGATACGCAGTATTTT	CAWSSTSGTTDTQYF
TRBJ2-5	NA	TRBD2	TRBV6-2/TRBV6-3	TGTGCCAGCAGTTACCCAAAGACTAGCGGGAGGGAGACCCAGTACTTC	CASSYPKTSGRETQYF
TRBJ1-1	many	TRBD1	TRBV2	TGTGCCAGCTCGGGCAGGGGGCGCGTTTTCTTT	CASSGRGRVFF
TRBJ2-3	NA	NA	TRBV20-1	TGCACCGAACAGGGCATTCCCCCAGATACGCAGTATTTT	CTEQGIPPDTQYF
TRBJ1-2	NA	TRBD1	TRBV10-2	TGCGCCAGCAGAGAAACAGGGGGCTATGGCTACACCTTC	CASRETGGYGYTF
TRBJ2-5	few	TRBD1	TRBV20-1	TGCAGTGCTGACAGGGAAGAGACCCAGTACTTC	CSADREETQYF
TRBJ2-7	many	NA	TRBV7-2	TGTGCCAGCAGCCAAGAAGGCACTAGCACCTACGAGCAGTACTTC	CASSQEGTSTYEQYF
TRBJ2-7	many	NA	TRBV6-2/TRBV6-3	TGTGCCAGCTCCAGCCGGAACTACGAGCAGTACTTC	CASSSRNYEQYF
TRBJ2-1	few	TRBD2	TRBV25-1	TGTGCCAGCAGTGAAAGCGGGAGGGATTACAATGAGCAGTTCTTC	CASSESGRDYNEQFF
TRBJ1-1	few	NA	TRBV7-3	TGTGCCAGCAGCATCCAGGGGAACACTGAAGCTTTCTTT	CASSIQGNTEAFF
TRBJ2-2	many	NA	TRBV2	TGTGCCAGCAGTGAGGAGGGCACCGGGGAGCTGTTTTTT	CASSEEGTGELFF
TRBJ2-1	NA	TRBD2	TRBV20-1	TGCAGTGCTAGAGGCGGGGGTTACAATGAGCAGTTCTTC	CSARGGGYNEQFF
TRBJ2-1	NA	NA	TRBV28	TGTGCCAGCAGTGAAACCTACAATGAGCAGTTCTTC	CASSETYNEQFF
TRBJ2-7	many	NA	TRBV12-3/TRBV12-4	TGTGCCAGCAGTCCTCTTTGGGTGGGCCCTAACTACGAGCAGTACTTC	CASSPLWVGPNYEQYF
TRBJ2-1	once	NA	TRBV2	TGTGCCAGCAGCTTAGCCCCGGAGAACTCCTACAATGAGCAGTTCTTC	CASSLAPENSYNEQFF
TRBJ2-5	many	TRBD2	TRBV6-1	TGTGCCAGCAGGGAGGGGGTCGGGCTAGCGGGAGAAGAGAGACAAGAGACCCAGTACTTC	CASREGVGLAGEERQETQYF
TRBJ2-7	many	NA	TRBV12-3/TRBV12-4	TGTGCCAGCAGCCGAAGCCTAGCCGAGCAGTACTTC	CASSRSLAEQYF
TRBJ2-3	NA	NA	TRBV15	TGTGCCACCAGCGAAACCACAGATACGCAGTATTTT	CATSETTDTQYF
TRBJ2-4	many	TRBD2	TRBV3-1	TGTGCCAGCAGCCCCCGGGACTACCGGGGCATTCAGTACTTC	CASSPRDYRGIQYF
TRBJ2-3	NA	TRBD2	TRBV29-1	TGCAGCGTTGGGCGGGGGGCAACAGATACGCAGTATTTT	CSVGRGATDTQYF
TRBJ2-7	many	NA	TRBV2	TGTGCCATCCCAACCGGACCGGGCTCCTACGAGCAGTACTTC	CAIPTGPGSYEQYF
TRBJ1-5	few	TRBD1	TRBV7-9	TGTGCCAGCAGCTTAGGGGACAGTCGAAATCAGCCCCAGCATTTT	CASSLGDSRNQPQHF
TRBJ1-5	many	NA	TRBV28	TGTGCCAGCAGTTTTTCTGGCGCCGGAGCTCTTCAGCCCCAGCATTTT	CASSFSGAGALQPQHF
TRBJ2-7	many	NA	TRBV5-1	TGCGCCAGCAGCTCGGGAATATCGAACGGATTCTACGAGCAGTACTTC	CASSSGISNGFYEQYF
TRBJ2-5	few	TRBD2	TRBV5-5	TGTGCCAGCAGCCCGGACACTAGCGGGAGGGCCCGGGAGACCCAGTACTTC	CASSPDTSGRARETQYF
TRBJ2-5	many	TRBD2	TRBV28	TGTGCCAGCAGCACAGGACTAGCGGGAGTGCAAGAGACCCAGTACTTC	CASSTGLAGVQETQYF
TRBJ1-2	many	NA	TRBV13	TGTGCCAGCAGCTTAGGTTCACCAAACTATGGCTACACCTTC	CASSLGSPNYGYTF
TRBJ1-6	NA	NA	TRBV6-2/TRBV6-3	TGTGCCAGCAGTTACTCAACATCCCTAAATTCACCCCTCCACTTT	CASSYSTSLNSPLHF
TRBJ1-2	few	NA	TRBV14	TGTGCCAGCAGCCACGTGTCCTGGGGAAATGGCTACACCTTC	CASSHVSWGNGYTF
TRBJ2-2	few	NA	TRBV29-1	TGCAGCGTTAATTTTACGCCCGGGGAGCTGTTTTTT	CSVNFTPGELFF
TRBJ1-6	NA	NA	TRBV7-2	TGTGCCAGCAGTTCAACTCTCTCCGGAAATTCACCCCTCCACTTT	CASSSTLSGNSPLHF
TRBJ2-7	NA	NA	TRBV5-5	TGTGCCAGCAGCTTAAGGATGCCCGAGGACGAACAGTACTTC	CASSLRMPEDEQYF
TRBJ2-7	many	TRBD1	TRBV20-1	TGCAGTGCTAGATCCGGACAGGGTCTCTCCTACGAGCAGTACTTC	CSARSGQGLSYEQYF
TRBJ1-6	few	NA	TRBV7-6	TGTGCCAGCAGCGCCGGGACAACCCCTAATTCACCCCTCCACTTT	CASSAGTTPNSPLHF
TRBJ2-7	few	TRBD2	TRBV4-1	TGCGCCAGCAGTCGGGGGGGTACTTACGAGCAGTACTTC	CASSRGGTYEQYF
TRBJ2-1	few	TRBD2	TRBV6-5	TGTGCCAGCAGTTACTCGTGGCTAGCGGGTAATGAGCAGTTCTTC	CASSYSWLAGNEQFF
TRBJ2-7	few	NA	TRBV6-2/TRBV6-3	TGTGCCAGCAGGGGCACGTTGAGGGCGGGGTACGAGCAGTACTTC	CASRGTLRAGYEQYF
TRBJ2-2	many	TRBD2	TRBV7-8	TGTGCCAGCACCCAGAAGAGGGTAGCGGGAAACACCGGGGAGCTGTTTTTT	CASTQKRVAGNTGELFF
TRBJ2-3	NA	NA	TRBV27	TGTGCCAGCAGTCCCCTCTCCAGCGGTTATTTAGTCGTTGGGACAGATACGCAGTATTTT	CASSPLSSGYLVVGTDTQYF
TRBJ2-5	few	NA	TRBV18	TGTGCCAGCTCACCTACAGTCACTGGGGAGACCCAGTACTTC	CASSPTVTGETQYF
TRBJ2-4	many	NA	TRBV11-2	TGTGCCAGCAGCTTAGGCGGGATCACAGAGGCGAACATTCAGTACTTC	CASSLGGITEANIQYF
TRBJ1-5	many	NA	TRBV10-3	TGTGCCATCAGTGAGCCCGCTCAGCCCCAGCATTTT	CAISEPAQPQHF
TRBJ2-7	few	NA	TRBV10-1	TGCGCCAGGCGCCTCGGCCTGGGAACCTACGAGCAGTACTTC	CARRLGLGTYEQYF
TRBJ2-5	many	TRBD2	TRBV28	TGTGCCAGCAGCCCCCTAGCGGGAGTGAAGGAGACCCAGTACTTC	CASSPLAGVKETQYF
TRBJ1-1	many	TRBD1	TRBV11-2	TGTGCCAGCAGCGACCCGGGACAGGGGGCGTACACTGAAGCTTTCTTT	CASSDPGQGAYTEAFF
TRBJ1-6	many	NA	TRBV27	TGTGCCAGCAGTGCAGGGCAGGGCATTTCACCCCTCCACTTT	CASSAGQGISPLHF
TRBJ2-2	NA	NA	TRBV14	TGTGCCAGCAGCGGGGACCAGGTTAAGCTGTTTTTT	CASSGDQVKLFF
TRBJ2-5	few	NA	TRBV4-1	TGCGCCAGCAGCCAAGATTGGGAAGAGACCCAGTACTTC	CASSQDWEETQYF
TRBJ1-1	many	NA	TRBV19	TGTGCCAGCAAGGGACGGAAGAACACTGAAGCTTTCTTT	CASKGRKNTEAFF
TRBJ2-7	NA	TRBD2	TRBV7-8	TGTGCCAGCAGCCTAACCTGGAGTAGCGGGGCCTACGAGCAGTACTTC	CASSLTWSSGAYEQYF
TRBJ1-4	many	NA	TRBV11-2	TGTGCCAGCAGCTTTTCCCCGGCCAATGAAAAACTGTTTTTT	CASSFSPANEKLFF